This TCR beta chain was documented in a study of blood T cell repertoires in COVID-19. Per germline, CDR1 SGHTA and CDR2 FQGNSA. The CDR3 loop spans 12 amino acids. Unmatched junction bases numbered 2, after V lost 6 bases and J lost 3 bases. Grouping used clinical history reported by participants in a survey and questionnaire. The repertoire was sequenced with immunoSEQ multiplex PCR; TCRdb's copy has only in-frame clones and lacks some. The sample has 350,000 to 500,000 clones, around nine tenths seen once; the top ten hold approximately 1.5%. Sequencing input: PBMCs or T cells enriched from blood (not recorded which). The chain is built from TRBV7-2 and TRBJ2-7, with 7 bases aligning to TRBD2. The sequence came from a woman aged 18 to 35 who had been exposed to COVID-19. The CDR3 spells CASSRGGYEQYF. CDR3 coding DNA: TGTGCCAGCAGTCGCGGGGGCTACGAGCAGTACTTC.